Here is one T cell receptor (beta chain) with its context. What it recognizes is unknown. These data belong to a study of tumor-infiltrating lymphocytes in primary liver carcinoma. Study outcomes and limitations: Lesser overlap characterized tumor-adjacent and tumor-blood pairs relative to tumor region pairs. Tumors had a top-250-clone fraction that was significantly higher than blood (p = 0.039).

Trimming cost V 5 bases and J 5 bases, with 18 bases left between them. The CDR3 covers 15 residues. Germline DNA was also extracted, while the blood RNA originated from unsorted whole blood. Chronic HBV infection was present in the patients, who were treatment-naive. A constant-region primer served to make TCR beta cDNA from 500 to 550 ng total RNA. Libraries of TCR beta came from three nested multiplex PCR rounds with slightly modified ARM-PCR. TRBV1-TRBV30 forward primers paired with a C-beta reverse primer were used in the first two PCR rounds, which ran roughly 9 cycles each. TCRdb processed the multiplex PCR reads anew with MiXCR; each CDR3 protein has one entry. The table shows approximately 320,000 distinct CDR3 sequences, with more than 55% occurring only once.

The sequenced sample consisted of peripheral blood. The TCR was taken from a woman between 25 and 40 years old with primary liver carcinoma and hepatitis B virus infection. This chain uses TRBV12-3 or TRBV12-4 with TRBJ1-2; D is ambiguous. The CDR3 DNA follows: TGTGCCAGCAGTCCCTCAGTGGACCGTGGTTATGGCTACACCTTC. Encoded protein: CASSPSVDRGYGYTF.